This T cell receptor (beta chain) was sequenced for a study of CD8 T cells in Susac syndrome. After extraction with the RNeasy kit, roughly 0.45 to 1 ug of the RNA was reverse transcribed using random hexamers. immunoSEQ multiplex PCR amplified TCR beta CDR3 across 54 Vbeta, 13 Jbeta. TCRdb called the immunoSEQ multiplex PCR reads again in MiXCR, with one record for every CDR3 protein. The sample holds some 100,000 distinct CDR3 sequences; 90% to 95% are singletons and the top ten take approximately 0.097%. CD8+ and CD4+ T cells were negatively isolated; TEMRA cells were FACS-enriched. The CDR3 runs to 16 residues. V gave up 4 bases and J gave up 4 bases; unmatched junction bases: 11. CDR1 is SGHRS, CDR2 YFSETQ, per germline.

What was sequenced was CD4+ T cells from PBMCs. The genes are TRBV5-1 and TRBJ2-5; 9 bases are shared with TRBD1. The receptor was isolated from a human donor with multiple sclerosis. The CDR3 bases are TGCGCCAGCAGCCGCTCGGACAGGGGCCGAGGAGAGACCCAGTACTTC. This translates into CASSRSDRGRGETQYF.